These 26 T cell receptor beta chains originate from one sample sequenced in a study of shared clonotypes between healthy human individuals. TCRdb's table, derived via immunoSEQ multiplex PCR, lists solely in-frame clones and lacks some. This table holds some 630,000 clones, around 72% found once. Input material: memory CD4+ T cells sorted from blood. As for subset: CD45RA-negative fraction. These receptor sequences come from a woman aged 25 to 45 in good health.

The chain recombines TRBV28 with TRBJ1-4; D uncertain. The V and J ends lost 7 bases and 0 bases respectively, with 12 bases between them. Germline V gives CDR1 MDHEN, CDR2 SYDVKM. The CDR3 is made up of 15 amino acids. DNA of the CDR3: TGTGCCAGCACCAAACACGAAACAACTAATGAAAAACTGTTTTTT. As protein: CASTKHETTNEKLFF.

V gene TRBV2 combines with J gene TRBJ2-7, with 12 bases fitting TRBD1. This CDR3 region has 13 residues. The V gene's germline CDR1 is SNHLY and CDR2 FYNNEI. Losses at the gene ends were 6 bases for V and 7 bases for J; bases not matched to a gene: 4. CDR3 nucleotides: TGTGCCAGCAGGAGGGGACAGGGGGCAGAGCAGTACTTC. Translating gives CASRRGQGAEQYF.

This rearrangement joins TRBV19 to TRBJ2-1; TRBD2 matches 13 bases. The CDR3 runs to 17 residues. The junction had 4 bases not matched to a gene; V was cut back by 4 bases and J by 1 base. CDR1 and CDR2 from the germline V gene are LNHDA and SQIVND (reference sequence). CDR3: CASSTPGLAGSYNEQFF. The CDR3 DNA sequence: TGTGCCAGTAGTACCCCGGGACTAGCGGGATCCTACAATGAGCAGTTCTTC.

This chain joins TRBV7-9 and TRBJ1-1; 7 positions agree with TRBD1. The germline V gene has CDR1 SEHNR and CDR2 FQNEAQ (reference sequence). V lost 1 base to trimming and J lost 8 bases; unmatched junction nucleotides: 4. The CDR3 loop spans 13 amino acids. CDR3 sequence: CASSLEGAWEAFF. CDR3 bases: TGTGCCAGCAGCTTAGAGGGGGCGTGGGAAGCTTTCTTT.

CDR3: CASSGATVYGELFF. As DNA, the CDR3 is TGTGCCAGCAGTGGAGCGACAGTCTACGGGGAGCTGTTTTTT. The V call is TRBV27, the J call TRBJ2-2, with D possibly matching TRBD1 (5 bases). The length of the CDR3 is 14 residues. Germline-derived CDR1 and CDR2 are MNHEY and SMNVEV (reference sequence). V was cut by 5 bases and J by 7 bases, with 14 bases left in between.

In its sample, this clone was seen many times. The gene calls are TRBV27 and TRBJ2-1; no firm D call. V dropped 4 bases and J dropped 6 bases, with 10 bases sitting between them. The CDR3 covers 13 residues. CDR1 and CDR2 (germline): MNHEY, SMNVEV (reference sequence). DNA of the CDR3: TGTGCCAGCAGTTCCAACCTGGGCAATGAGCAGTTCTTC. This codes for CASSSNLGNEQFF.

This chain joins TRBV5-8 and TRBJ1-2; 8 bases agree with TRBD1. After removal of 6 bases from V and 4 bases from J, the junction contained 8 bases not matched to a gene. This CDR3 has 14 amino acids. Germline V lookup: CDR1 SGHTS, CDR2 YDEGEE. The CDR3 spells CASTEDRVIYGYTF. CDR3 DNA: TGTGCCAGCACAGAGGACAGGGTGATCTATGGCTACACCTTC.

The rearrangement joins TRBV9 to TRBJ1-4; TRBD1 is a possible D gene (6 bases). The CDR3 has 14 residues. Germline assignment: CDR1 SGDLS and CDR2 YYNGEE. V was pared by 4 bases and J by 6 bases, with 13 bases between. The CDR3 region has the DNA TGTGCCAGCAGCTTCAGGGGCCACGATGAAAAACTGTTTTTT. Translated, it gives CASSFRGHDEKLFF.

This clone has just a few counts. The chain links TRBV10-1 to TRBJ2-7, with 7 bases identical to TRBD1. V was clipped by 6 bases and J by 2 bases; unmatched bases: 4. The CDR3 is made up of 13 amino acids. Germline CDR1 and CDR2: WNHNN and SYGVQD (reference sequence). DNA for the CDR3: TGCGCCAGCAGAAGGGACAGACCCTACGAGCAGTACTTC. Translating gives CASRRDRPYEQYF.

The genes are TRBV2 and TRBJ1-3; no firm D call. The V end lost 6 bases, the J end lost 4 bases, and 7 bases lay between the germline ends. This CDR3 spans 12 amino acids. CDR1 is SNHLY, CDR2 FYNNEI, per germline. CDR3 protein: CASRVDGNTIYF. CDR3 DNA: TGTGCCAGCAGGGTAGACGGAAACACCATATATTTT.

This clone was recorded only once. CDR3 coding DNA: TGTGCCAGCAGTTCCCCGACAGGGCGGCCCCCATTCAATGAGCAGTTCTTC. This codes for CASSSPTGRPPFNEQFF. The chain carries TRBV28 and TRBJ2-1; 7 positions agree with TRBD1. In germline, CDR1 is MDHEN, CDR2 SYDVKM. The ends lost 4 bases at V and 6 bases at J; junction bases unmatched: 15. The CDR3 is 17 amino acids. Together with reference TRBV28 and TRBJ2-1, the CDR3 gives the full variable domain: DVKVTQSSRYLVKRTGEKVFLECVQDMDHENMFWYRQDPGLGLRLIYFSYDVKMKEKGDIPEGYSVSREKKERFSLILESASTNQTSMYLCASSSPTGRPPFNEQFFGPGTRLTVL.

V gene TRBV19 combines with J gene TRBJ2-3, with unresolved D. CDR3 length: 15 residues. Trimming left V 7 bases short and J 2 bases short, with 16 bases between. Germline CDR1 is LNHDA and CDR2 is SQIVND (reference sequence). CDR3 residues: CASTLASDNTDTQYF. The DNA for the CDR3 is TGTGCCAGTACTTTGGCGAGCGACAACACAGATACGCAGTATTTT.

This CDR3 is CASSVAEGTYEQYF. CDR3 nucleotides: TGTGCCAGCAGCGTAGCTGAGGGAACCTACGAGCAGTACTTC. This chain connects TRBV9 to TRBJ2-7; a weak D match, TRBD2 (5 bases). Germline values: CDR1 SGDLS, CDR2 YYNGEE. V lost 0 bases and J 2 bases, leaving 9 bases between the germline ends. CDR3 length: 14 amino acids.

The genes are TRBV7-3 and TRBJ2-1; D call uncertain. Trimming shortened V by 3 bases and J by 11 bases, and 14 bases separated the two germline ends. The CDR3 has 13 residues. CDR1 is SGHTA and CDR2 is FQGTGA in the germline V gene. CDR3 coding DNA: TGTGCCAGCAGCTTTAATACCGGAATGAAGCAGTTCTTC. Its protein product is CASSFNTGMKQFF.

The chain joins TRBV18 to TRBJ2-3; D not certain. Germline V CDR1 and CDR2: KGHSH, LQKENI. V lost 2 bases and J 10 bases, leaving 16 bases between the germline ends. The CDR3 covers 14 residues. Written as DNA, the CDR3 is TGTGCCAGCTCACCATCCTTCATTGAGGTTGCGCAGTATTTT. Amino acid sequence: CASSPSFIEVAQYF.

This clone was recorded once. The same CDR3 arises from other DNA sequences in this sample as well. This chain joins TRBV14 and TRBJ2-1; tentatively, D is TRBD2 (6 bases). The CDR3 length is 16 residues. The germline V gene encodes CDR1 SGHDN and CDR2 FVKESK. V was trimmed by 0 bases and J by 0 bases, leaving 9 bases between them. The CDR3: CASSQDPGGSYNEQFF. In nucleotides, the CDR3 is TGTGCCAGCAGCCAAGATCCCGGGGGCTCCTACAATGAGCAGTTCTTC.

This chain joins TRBV2 and TRBJ2-1; TRBD1 might be the D (5 bases). CDR1 is SNHLY, CDR2 FYNNEI, per germline. The germline V and J ends were trimmed by 0 bases and 9 bases, with 9 bases remaining between them. This CDR3 contains 13 residues. CDR3: CASSEAPRGEQFF. In nucleotides, the CDR3 is TGTGCCAGCAGTGAAGCTCCAAGGGGTGAGCAGTTCTTC.

This clone was recorded only once. This chain uses TRBV5-1 with TRBJ2-7; tentatively, D is TRBD2 (7 bases). V gave up 0 bases and J gave up 0 bases, with 10 bases separating them. The CDR3 has 15 residues. Germline lookup yields CDR1 SGHRS and CDR2 YFSETQ. CDR3 sequence (DNA): TGCGCCAGCAGCTTGGAGAGGGGGGGCTCCTACGAGCAGTACTTC. This sequence encodes CASSLERGGSYEQYF. The full variable domain, rest sourced from reference TRBV5-1 and TRBJ2-7, is KAGVTQTPRYLIKTRGQQVTLSCSPISGHRSVSWYQQTPGQGLQFLFEYFSETQRNKGNFPGRFSGRQFSNSRSEMNVSTLELGDSALYLCASSLERGGSYEQYFGPGTRLTVT.

The rearrangement joins TRBV5-1 to TRBJ2-5, with 8 bases lining up with TRBD1. The CDR3 contains 13 residues. V gave up 3 bases and J gave up 2 bases; unmatched junction bases: 0. The germline V gene encodes CDR1 SGHRS and CDR2 YFSETQ. The CDR3 sequence is CASSWTGQETQYF. Here the CDR3 DNA reads TGCGCCAGCAGCTGGACAGGGCAAGAGACCCAGTACTTC.

V gene TRBV28 combines with J gene TRBJ1-1; D not resolved. The CDR3 extends over 15 amino acids. The V and J ends lost 1 base and 1 base respectively, with 10 bases between them. Germline assignment: CDR1 MDHEN and CDR2 SYDVKM. The CDR3 protein is CASSLSALGNTEAFF. The CDR3 coding sequence is TGTGCCAGCAGTTTATCTGCGCTTGGGAACACTGAAGCTTTCTTT. Complete variable domain (other parts from reference TRBV28 and TRBJ1-1): DVKVTQSSRYLVKRTGEKVFLECVQDMDHENMFWYRQDPGLGLRLIYFSYDVKMKEKGDIPEGYSVSREKKERFSLILESASTNQTSMYLCASSLSALGNTEAFFGQGTRLTVV.

CDR3 region: CASTDIADYLKMGELFF. The DNA for the CDR3 is TGTGCCAGCACCGATATAGCGGACTATCTAAAAATGGGGGAGCTGTTTTTT. The gene calls are TRBV7-9 and TRBJ2-2; TRBD2 is a possible D gene (6 bases). This CDR3 has 17 amino acids. Trimming took off 7 bases at V and 8 bases at J, with 26 bases between the two ends. Germline CDR1 SEHNR, CDR2 FQNEAQ (reference sequence).

Written as DNA, the CDR3 is TGCAGCGTTGATAGGTCTAGCGGGAGTGAGCAGTTCTTC. Amino acid sequence: CSVDRSSGSEQFF. The gene calls are TRBV29-1 and TRBJ2-1, with 10 bases fitting TRBD2. Germline values: CDR1 SQVTM, CDR2 ANQGSEA. Trimming cost V 3 bases and J 9 bases; bases outside gene matches: 5. CDR3 length equals 13 residues.

The gene calls are TRBV6-6 and TRBJ2-1; perhaps TRBD2 as D (5 bases). The CDR3 has 13 residues. Germline CDR1 is MNHNY and CDR2 is SVGAGI (reference sequence). V lost 2 bases and J 4 bases, leaving 6 bases between the germline ends. The CDR3, as DNA: TGTGCCAGCAGTTACCCGGGGTACAATGAGCAGTTCTTC. This codes for CASSYPGYNEQFF.

The V gene is TRBV10-3, the J gene TRBJ2-7, with TRBD2 as a possible D gene (5 bases). Germline V CDR1 and CDR2: ENHRY, SYGVKD. Trimming took 3 bases from V and 7 from J, leaving 19 bases between them. The CDR3 is 15 residues long. CDR3 protein: CAISEPREPRDEQYF. In DNA, the CDR3 is TGTGCCATCAGTGAACCCCGGGAACCTCGGGATGAGCAGTACTTC.

The chain recombines TRBV28 with TRBJ2-1; tentatively, D is TRBD2 (6 bases). The CDR3 is 16 residues long. CDR1 MDHEN and CDR2 SYDVKM come from the germline V gene. The V gene lost 5 bases and the J gene lost 0 bases, with 14 bases spanning the gap. As DNA, the CDR3 is TGTGCCAGCAGTGAAAGGAGCGGGCTCTCCTACAATGAGCAGTTCTTC. This encodes CASSERSGLSYNEQFF.

The rearrangement joins TRBV5-1 to TRBJ2-3; 8 positions agree with TRBD1. V shed 2 bases and J 4 bases; nucleotides not matched to a gene: 3. CDR3 length: 14 amino acids. Germline lookup yields CDR1 SGHRS and CDR2 YFSETQ. CDR3 loop: CASSFQGASDTQYF. In nucleotides, the CDR3 is TGCGCCAGCAGCTTCCAGGGGGCCTCAGATACGCAGTATTTT.